The rows below give T cell receptor beta chains drawn from one sample of a study of blood T cells in healthy people across ages. MiXCR, run by TCRdb on the 5' RACE reads, gives a single entry per CDR3 protein. Here the sample spans approximately 1,000,000 distinct CDR3 sequences, 35% to 50% being singletons. Material: blood. The receptors shown here come from a woman aged 60-75 years in good health. Each CDR3 is given with its conserved first and last residue. The D gene is left open where the match is weak.

>.|TRBJ1-4|TRBV5-1
CASSLSHANEKLFF
>.|TRBJ1-2|TRBV28
CASSYRDYYGYTF
>TRBD2|TRBJ2-3|TRBV7-9
CASSPTSGRAVFADTQYF
>.|TRBJ2-3|TRBV5-1
CASGGQRGTDTQYF
>TRBD2|TRBJ2-3|TRBV10-3
CANKKRTSGREIKDTQYF
>.|TRBJ2-5|TRBV20-1
CSARMAASGETQYF
>TRBD1|TRBJ2-5|TRBV27
CASSIMGQSQETQYF
>.|TRBJ1-5|TRBV27
CASSLYGVARNQPQHF
>TRBD1|TRBJ2-1|TRBV9
CASSVVGTGQNEQFF
>.|TRBJ2-7|TRBV6-2/TRBV6-3
CANKDSPYEQYF
>.|TRBJ1-1|TRBV6-4
CASSEGFNVNTEAFF
>TRBD1|TRBJ2-1|TRBV29-1
CSGPGQGYNEQFF
>.|TRBJ2-1|TRBV6-1
CASSEFGGVNEQFF
>TRBD2|TRBJ2-7|TRBV6-2/TRBV6-3
CASTKRASGRNEQYF
>.|TRBJ2-3|TRBV5-1
CASSLWEGGTDTQYF
>.|TRBJ2-7|TRBV28
CASSPIIPRDIYSYEQYF
>.|TRBJ2-5|TRBV5-1
CASSLAGKEQYF
>.|TRBJ2-1|TRBV29-1
CSGARGSPYYNEQFF
>TRBD2|TRBJ2-1|TRBV12-3/TRBV12-4
CASTLGLASGNEQFF
>.|TRBJ1-2|TRBV5-1
CASSRWDTRDYGYTF
>TRBD2|TRBJ2-3|TRBV3-1
CASSRRSGVSTDTQYF
>TRBD2|TRBJ2-1|TRBV29-1
CSVVIPSGRAGEQFF
>TRBD2|TRBJ2-7|TRBV6-5
CASSSPSGSRWEQYF
>TRBD1|TRBJ2-1|TRBV30
CAWVPDRGGNEQFF
>.|TRBJ2-5|TRBV29-1
CSVGFSAQETQYF
>.|TRBJ2-1|TRBV7-9
CASSALSGSWGNEQFF
>.|TRBJ2-1|TRBV20-1
CSARDPASNWRQFF
>TRBD2|.|TRBV12-3/TRBV12-4
CASSSSRAREAYEQYF
>.|TRBJ2-7|TRBV29-1
CSVAWGIYEQYF
>.|TRBJ2-3|TRBV5-1
CASSLEPAGTDTQYF
>.|TRBJ2-3|TRBV20-1
CSAPGLNTDTQYF
>.|TRBJ2-3|TRBV20-1
CSARDERSISTDTQYF
>TRBD2|TRBJ2-5|TRBV5-1
CASSSGLAGRVQETQYF
>.|TRBJ2-5|TRBV5-6
CASSNTARGQETQYF
>TRBD1|TRBJ2-1|TRBV20-1
CSASGRGTGPYNEQFF
>.|TRBJ1-2|TRBV27
CASSSRTSRGYTF
>.|TRBJ2-3|TRBV20-1
CSARDVWGTDTQYF